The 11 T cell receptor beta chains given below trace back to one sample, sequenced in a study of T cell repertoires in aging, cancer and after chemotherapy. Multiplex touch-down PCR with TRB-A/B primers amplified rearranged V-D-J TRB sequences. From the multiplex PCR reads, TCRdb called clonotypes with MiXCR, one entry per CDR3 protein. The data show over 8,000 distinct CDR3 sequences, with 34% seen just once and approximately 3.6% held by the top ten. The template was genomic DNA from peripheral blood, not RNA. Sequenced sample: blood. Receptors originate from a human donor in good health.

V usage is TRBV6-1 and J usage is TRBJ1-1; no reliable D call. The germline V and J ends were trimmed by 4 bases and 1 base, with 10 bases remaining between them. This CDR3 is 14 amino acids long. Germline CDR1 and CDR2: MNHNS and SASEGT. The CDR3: CASSVVIANTEAFF. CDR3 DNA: TGTGCCAGCAGTGTAGTTATCGCGAACACTGAAGCTTTCTTT.

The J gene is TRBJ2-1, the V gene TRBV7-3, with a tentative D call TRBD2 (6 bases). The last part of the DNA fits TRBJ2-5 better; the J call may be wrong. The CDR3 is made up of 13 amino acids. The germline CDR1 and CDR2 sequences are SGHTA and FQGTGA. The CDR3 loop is CASSLRGKETQYF. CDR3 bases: TGTGCCAGCAGCTTACGGGGGAAGGAGACCCAGTACTTC.

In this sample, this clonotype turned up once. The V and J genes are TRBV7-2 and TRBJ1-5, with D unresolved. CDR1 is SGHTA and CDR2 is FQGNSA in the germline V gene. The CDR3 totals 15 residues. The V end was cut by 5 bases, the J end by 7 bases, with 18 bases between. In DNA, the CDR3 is TGTGCCAGCAGCCAATACTGGGGAATAGGACAGCCCCAGCATTTT. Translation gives CASSQYWGIGQPQHF.

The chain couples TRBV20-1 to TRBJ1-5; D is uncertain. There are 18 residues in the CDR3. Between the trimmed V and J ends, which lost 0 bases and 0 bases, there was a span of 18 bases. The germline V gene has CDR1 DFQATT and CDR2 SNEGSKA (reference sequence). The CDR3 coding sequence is TGCAGTGCTAGAGATGGGCACACTGCTTTTCCTAGCAATCAGCCCCAGCATTTT. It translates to CSARDGHTAFPSNQPQHF.

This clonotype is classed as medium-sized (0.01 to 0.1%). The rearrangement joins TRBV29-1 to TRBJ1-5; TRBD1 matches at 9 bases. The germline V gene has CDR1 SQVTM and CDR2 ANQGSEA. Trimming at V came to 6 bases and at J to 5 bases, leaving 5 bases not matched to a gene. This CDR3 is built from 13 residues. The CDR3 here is CSVATGGDQPQHF. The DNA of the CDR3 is TGCAGCGTCGCGACAGGGGGAGATCAGCCCCAGCATTTT. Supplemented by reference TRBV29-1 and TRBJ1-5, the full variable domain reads SAVISQKPSRDICQRGTSLTIQCQVDSQVTMMFWYRQQPGQSLTLIATANQGSEATYESGFVIDKFPISRPNLTFSTLTVSNMSPEDSSIYLCSVATGGDQPQHFGDGTRLSIL.

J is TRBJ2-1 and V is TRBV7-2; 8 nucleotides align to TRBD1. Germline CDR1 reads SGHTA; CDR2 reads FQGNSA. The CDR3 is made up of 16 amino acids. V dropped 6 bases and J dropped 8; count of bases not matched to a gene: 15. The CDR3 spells CASSRSWDRYGYEQFF. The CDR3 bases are TGTGCCAGCAGTCGGTCATGGGACAGGTATGGGTATGAGCAGTTCTTC. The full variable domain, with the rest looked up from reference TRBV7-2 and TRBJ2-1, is GAGVSQSPSNKVTEKGKDVELRCDPISGHTALYWYRQSLGQGLEFLIYFQGNSAPDKSGLPSDRFSAERTGGSVSTLTIQRTQQEDSAVYLCASSRSWDRYGYEQFFGPGTRLTVL.

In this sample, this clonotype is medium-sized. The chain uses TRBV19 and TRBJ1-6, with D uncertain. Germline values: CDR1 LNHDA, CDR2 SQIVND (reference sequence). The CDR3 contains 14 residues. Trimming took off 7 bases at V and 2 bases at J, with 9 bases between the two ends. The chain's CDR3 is CASTPRAYNSPLHF. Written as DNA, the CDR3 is TGTGCCAGTACCCCCCGAGCCTATAATTCACCCCTCCACTTT.

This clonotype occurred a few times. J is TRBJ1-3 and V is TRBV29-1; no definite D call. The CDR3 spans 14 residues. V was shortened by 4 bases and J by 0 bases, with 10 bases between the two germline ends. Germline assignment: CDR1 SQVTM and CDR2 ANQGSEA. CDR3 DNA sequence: TGCAGCGTTGTCCGGCAGCTCTCTGGAAACACCATATATTTT. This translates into CSVVRQLSGNTIYF.

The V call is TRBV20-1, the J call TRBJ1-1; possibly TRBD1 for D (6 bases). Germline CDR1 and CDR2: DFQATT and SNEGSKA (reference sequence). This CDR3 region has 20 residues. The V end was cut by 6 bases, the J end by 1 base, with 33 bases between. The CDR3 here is CSALGLLGATTIKGNTEAFF. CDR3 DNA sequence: TGCAGTGCCCTGGGGCTCTTGGGGGCAACCACCATCAAAGGGAACACTGAAGCTTTCTTT.

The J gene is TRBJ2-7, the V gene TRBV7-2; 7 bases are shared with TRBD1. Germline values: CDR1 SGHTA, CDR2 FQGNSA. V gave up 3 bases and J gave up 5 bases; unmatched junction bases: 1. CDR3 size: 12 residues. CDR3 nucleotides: TGTGCCAGCAGCTTGGGGACAGACGAGCAGTACTTC. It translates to CASSLGTDEQYF. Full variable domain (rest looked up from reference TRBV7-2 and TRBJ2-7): GAGVSQSPSNKVTEKGKDVELRCDPISGHTALYWYRQSLGQGLEFLIYFQGNSAPDKSGLPSDRFSAERTGGSVSTLTIQRTQQEDSAVYLCASSLGTDEQYFGPGTRLTVT.

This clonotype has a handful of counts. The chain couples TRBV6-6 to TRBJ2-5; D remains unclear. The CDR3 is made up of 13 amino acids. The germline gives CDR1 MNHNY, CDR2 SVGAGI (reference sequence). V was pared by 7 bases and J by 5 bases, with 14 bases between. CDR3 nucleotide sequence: TGTGCCAGCACCTTACCAGGACGGGAGACCCAGTACTTC. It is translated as CASTLPGRETQYF.